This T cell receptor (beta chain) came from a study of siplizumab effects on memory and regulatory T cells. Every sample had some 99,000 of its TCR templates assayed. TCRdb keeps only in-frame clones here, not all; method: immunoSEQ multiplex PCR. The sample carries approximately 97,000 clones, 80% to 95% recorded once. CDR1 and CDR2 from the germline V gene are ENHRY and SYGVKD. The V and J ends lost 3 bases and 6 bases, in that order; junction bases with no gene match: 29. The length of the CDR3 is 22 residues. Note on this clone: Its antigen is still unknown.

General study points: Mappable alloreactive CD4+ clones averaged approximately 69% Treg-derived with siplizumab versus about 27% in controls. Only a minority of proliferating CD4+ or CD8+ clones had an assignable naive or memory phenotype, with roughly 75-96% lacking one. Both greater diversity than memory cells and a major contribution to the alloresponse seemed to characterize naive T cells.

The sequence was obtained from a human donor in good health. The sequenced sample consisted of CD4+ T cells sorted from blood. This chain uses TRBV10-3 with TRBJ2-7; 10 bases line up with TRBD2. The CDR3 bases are TGTGCCATCAGTGACCCGGGACAGTCCCCAAACGGGCTAGCGGGAGTTTTACGCGAGCAGTACTTC. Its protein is CAISDPGQSPNGLAGVLREQYF.